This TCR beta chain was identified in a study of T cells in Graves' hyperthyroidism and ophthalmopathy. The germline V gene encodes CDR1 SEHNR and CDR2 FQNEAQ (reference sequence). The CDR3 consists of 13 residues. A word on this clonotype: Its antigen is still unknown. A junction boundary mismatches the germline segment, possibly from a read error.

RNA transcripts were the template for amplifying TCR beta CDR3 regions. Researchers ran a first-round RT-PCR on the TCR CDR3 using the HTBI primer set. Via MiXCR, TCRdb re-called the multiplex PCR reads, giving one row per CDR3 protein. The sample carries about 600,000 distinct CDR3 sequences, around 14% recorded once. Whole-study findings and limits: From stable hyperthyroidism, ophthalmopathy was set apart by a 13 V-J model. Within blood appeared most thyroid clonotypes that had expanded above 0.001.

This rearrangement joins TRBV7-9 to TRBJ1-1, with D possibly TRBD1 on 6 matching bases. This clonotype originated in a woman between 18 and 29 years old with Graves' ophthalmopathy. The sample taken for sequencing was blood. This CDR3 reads CASSLGHSSEALF. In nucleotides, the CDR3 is TGTGCCAGCAGCTTGGGACACTCCTCTGAAGCTCTCTTT.